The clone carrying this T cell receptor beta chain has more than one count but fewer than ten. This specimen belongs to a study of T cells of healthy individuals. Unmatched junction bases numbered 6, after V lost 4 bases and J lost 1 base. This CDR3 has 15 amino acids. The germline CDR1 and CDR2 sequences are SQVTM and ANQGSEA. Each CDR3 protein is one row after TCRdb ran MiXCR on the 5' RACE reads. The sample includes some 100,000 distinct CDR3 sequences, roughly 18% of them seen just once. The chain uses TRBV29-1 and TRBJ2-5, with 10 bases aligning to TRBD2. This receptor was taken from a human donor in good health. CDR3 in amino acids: CSVGAAGGRQETQYF. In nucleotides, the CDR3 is TGCAGCGTTGGGGCAGCGGGGGGGCGCCAAGAGACCCAGTACTTC.